Shown below are 11 T cell receptor beta chains from a single sample sequenced in a study of cytomegalovirus exposure and HLA in healthy donors. The method was immunoSEQ multiplex PCR; TCRdb's version includes in-frame clones alone and lacks a portion of them. The table records roughly 100,000 clones, less than 95% of them present only once. Sequenced input: PBMCs. All receptors come from a woman aged 18-29 years in good health and CMV-seronegative.

This clone has a single count. This CDR3 reads CASNPSGRGNEQFF. In DNA form, the CDR3 reads TGCGCCAGCAACCCTAGCGGGAGAGGCAATGAGCAGTTCTTC. The chain uses TRBV10-2 and TRBJ2-1; 10 bases fit TRBD2. V lost 7 bases and J lost 6; bases outside the gene matches: 6. Looked up from germline, CDR1 is WSHSY and CDR2 is SAAADI. This CDR3 comprises 14 residues.

The rearrangement links TRBV5-8 to TRBJ2-3; the D gene is possibly TRBD1 (5 bases). Trimming stripped 0 bases from V and 2 bases from J, with 16 bases between. Germline CDR1 and CDR2: SGHTS and YDEGEE. CDR3 length: 17 amino acids. The CDR3 nucleotides read TGTGCCAGCAGCTTGGGGCAGGGTCTTTTCCTCACAGATACGCAGTATTTT. Residues: CASSLGQGLFLTDTQYF.

The J gene is TRBJ1-2, the V gene TRBV7-8, with 7 positions matching TRBD1. Trimming at V came to 1 base and at J to 4 bases, leaving 18 bases not matched to a gene. This CDR3 has 19 amino acids. Per the germline V gene, CDR1 is SGHVS and CDR2 is FQNEAQ. CDR3 residues: CASSLVREGGRATVYGYTF. The CDR3 coding sequence is TGTGCCAGCAGCTTAGTGAGGGAAGGGGGCCGAGCCACCGTCTATGGCTACACCTTC.

The chain couples TRBV15 to TRBJ2-5; TRBD2 might be the D (7 bases). This CDR3 contains 15 residues. V lost 1 base, J lost 7 bases, and 16 bases lay in between. Per the germline V gene, CDR1 is LNHNV and CDR2 is YYDKDF (reference sequence). The CDR3 spells CATSRVSGGPGTQYF. The CDR3 coding sequence is TGTGCCACCAGCAGAGTTTCGGGGGGCCCAGGGACCCAGTACTTC. The full variable domain, its missing parts supplied by reference TRBV15 and TRBJ2-5, is DAMVIQNPRYQVTQFGKPVTLSCSQTLNHNVMYWYQQKSSQAPKLLFHYYDKDFNNEADTPDNFQSRRPNTSFCFLDIRSPGLGDTAMYLCATSRVSGGPGTQYFGPGTRLLVL.

The rearrangement joins TRBV7-8 to TRBJ1-1; no clear D. V dropped 0 bases and J dropped 1 base, with 15 bases sitting between them. CDR3 size: 17 residues. Germline CDR1 reads SGHVS; CDR2 reads FQNEAQ. The CDR3 DNA sequence: TGTGCCAGCAGCTTAGCGACGGGTAGGAGAGCGAACACTGAAGCTTTCTTT. It specifies CASSLATGRRANTEAFF. Drawing the rest from reference TRBV7-8 and TRBJ1-1, the complete variable domain is GAGVSQSPRYKVAKRGQDVALRCDPISGHVSLFWYQQALGQGPEFLTYFQNEAQLDKSGLPSDRFFAERPEGSVSTLKIQRTQQEDSAVYLCASSLATGRRANTEAFFGQGTRLTVV.

The chain has TRBV12-1 and TRBJ2-7; the D call in the table, TRBD2, was not verified against the DNA. TRBV12-1 is shown as a pseudogene. The CDR3 length is 16 residues. CDR3 sequence reads: CASATSGGARFYEQYF. DNA of the CDR3: TGTGCCAGCGCGACTAGCGGGGGGGCTAGGTTTTACGAGCAGTACTTC.

This sequence joins TRBV6-1 and TRBJ1-3; perhaps TRBD1 as D (5 bases). Trimming removed 3 bases at V and 4 bases at J, with 13 bases between. CDR3 length: 15 amino acids. From germline, CDR1 is MNHNS and CDR2 SASEGT. CDR3 in amino acids: CASSDVGQGGNTIYF. The CDR3 coding sequence is TGTGCCAGCAGTGACGTGGGGCAAGGGGGAAACACCATATATTTT.

The chain recombines TRBV13 with TRBJ1-1, with D possibly being TRBD1 (5 bases). Trimming removed 7 bases at V and 4 bases at J, with 10 bases between. Germline CDR1 is PRHDT and CDR2 is FYEKMQ (reference sequence). The CDR3 is 12 amino acids. For the CDR3, the DNA is TGTGCCAGCAAGTTGGGGGGCACTGAAGCTTTCTTT. Translated, it gives CASKLGGTEAFF.

The chain joins TRBV27 to TRBJ2-1, with D uncertain. CDR1 and CDR2 (germline): MNHEY, SMNVEV (reference sequence). Trimming left V 10 bases short and J 2 bases short, with 15 bases between. The CDR3 has 14 amino acids. CDR3 sequence: CATATNGAYNEQFF. The CDR3 DNA sequence: TGTGCCACCGCAACGAACGGAGCCTACAATGAGCAGTTCTTC.

This clone is a singleton in its sample. The chain carries TRBV7-6 and TRBJ2-5, with D unclear. Germline assignment: CDR1 SGHVS and CDR2 FNYEAQ. The CDR3 consists of 15 residues. V lost 5 bases and J 1 base, leaving 14 bases between the germline ends. The CDR3 loop is CASSPIFAVQETQYF. In DNA form, the CDR3 reads TGTGCCAGCAGCCCCATCTTCGCAGTCCAAGAGACCCAGTACTTC.

This chain joins TRBV4-3 and TRBJ2-1, with D hard to call. The ends were cut back, 0 bases at V and 1 base at J, with 10 bases in the middle. CDR3 length equals 16 residues. Germline-derived CDR1 and CDR2 are LGHNA and YSLEER. The CDR3 region has the DNA TGCGCCAGCAGCCAAGATTTACGGGTTTCCTACAATGAGCAGTTCTTC. This encodes CASSQDLRVSYNEQFF.